This TCR beta chain was retrieved from a study of T-cell reconstitution after alpha-beta-depleted transplantation in children. General study points: T-cell counts and diversity were attributed mostly to newly produced T cells one year after transplant. High day-60 TCRbeta diversity in some patients came from surviving recipient T cells and thymic progenitors.

As it was prepared, the TCRbeta library received unique molecular identifiers. MiXCR, applied by TCRdb to the PCR reads, yields one record per CDR3 protein. The top ten hold under 30% of the sample, which has under 450,000 distinct CDR3 sequences, around 16% seen once. Remarks on this clonotype: What it binds is unknown.

The sequencing here drew on PBMCs, mostly from graft donor cells, taken 360 days after TCRalphabeta/CD19-depleted stem cell transplant. The origin of this receptor is a boy under three years old who had a stem cell transplant for Wiskott-Aldrich syndrome, so the T cells may come from the graft donor.

Here the CDR3 reads CASSLTASYNSPLHF. In DNA, the CDR3 is TGTGCCAGCAGCTTAACAGCCTCCTATAATTCACCCCTCCACTTT. The V call is TRBV5-5, the J call TRBJ1-6; D remains ambiguous. The germline gives CDR1 SGHKS, CDR2 YYEKEE (reference sequence). Trimming removed 2 bases at V and 0 bases at J, with 6 bases between. The CDR3 length is 15 residues. The full variable domain, in which reference TRBV5-5 and TRBJ1-6 provide the parts outside the CDR3, is DAGVTQSPTHLIKTRGQQVTLRCSPISGHKSVSWYQQVLGQGPQFIFQYYEKEERGRGNFPDRFSARQFPNYSSELNVNALLLGDSALYLCASSLTASYNSPLHFGNGTRLTVT.